The rows below give T cell receptor beta chains drawn from one sample of a study of T cells after yellow fever vaccination. One entry per CDR3 protein results from TCRdb running MiXCR on the 5' RACE reads. The sample holds 180,000 or so distinct CDR3 sequences; roughly 9.6% are singletons and the top ten take 36%. The sample here was CD8+ T cells sorted from PBMCs, taken 15 days after the yellow fever booster vaccination. The receptors derive from a man aged 18 to 30 who received the YFV17D yellow fever vaccine. The CDR3 runs from the conserved cysteine through the conserved F or W. D genes are given only for firm matches. Clone size is shown for a subset of rows, as once, few, many or a class of expanded clone.

>.|.|TRBV15|TRBJ2-5
TGTGCCACCTCCTCGGGGATCCAAGAGACCCAGTACTTC
CATSSGIQETQYF
>.|.|TRBV11-2|TRBJ2-1
TGTGCCAGCAGTGGTATGAATGAGCAGTTCTTC
CASSGMNEQFF
>few|.|TRBV28|TRBJ2-5
TGTGCCAGCAGCCCTCCGGGACGCCAAGAGACCCAGTACTTC
CASSPPGRQETQYF
>few|.|TRBV6-5|TRBJ2-2
TGTGCCAGCAGTTATGGTTTGAACACCGGGGAGCTGTTTTTT
CASSYGLNTGELFF
>.|TRBD1|TRBV6-2/TRBV6-3|TRBJ1-1
TGTGCCAGCAGAGACACAGGGGCCCTCACTGAAGCTTTCTTT
CASRDTGALTEAFF
>.|TRBD1|TRBV11-2|TRBJ2-5
TGTGCCAGCAGCCAAGGACAGGGGGTAGGAGAGACCCAGTACTTC
CASSQGQGVGETQYF
>.|.|TRBV7-2|TRBJ2-1
TGTGCCAGCACCCTGTCAGGGGGGGGCTACAATGAGCAGTTCTTC
CASTLSGGGYNEQFF
>many|TRBD1|TRBV4-2|TRBJ2-6
TGTGCCAGCAGCCCCGACAGGGGGCAGGGGGCCAACGTCCTGACTTTC
CASSPDRGQGANVLTF
>few|TRBD2|TRBV7-2|TRBJ2-2
TGTGCCAGCAGCTCGCCGACTAGCGGGGGGGCCTCGAACACCGGGGAGCTGTTTTTT
CASSSPTSGGASNTGELFF
>many|.|TRBV4-1|TRBJ1-4
TGCGCCAGCAGCCATCCATCAGGAAGGGGAGGACTGTTTTTT
CASSHPSGRGGLFF
>few|.|TRBV19|TRBJ1-1
TGTGCCAGTAGTATCCGGACAGTGGGTATAGGAGCTTTCTTT
CASSIRTVGIGAFF
>many|TRBD2|TRBV29-1|TRBJ2-5
TGCAGCGAGCGGCAGCGGGGGAAAGAGACCCAGTACTTC
CSERQRGKETQYF
>.|.|TRBV6-1|TRBJ2-3
TGTGCCAGTAGGGACGACAGGAGCACAGATACGCAGTATTTT
CASRDDRSTDTQYF
>.|.|TRBV5-1|TRBJ2-7
TGCGCCAGCAGCTCGTTAGGGTTCGAGCAGTACTTC
CASSSLGFEQYF
>.|TRBD1|TRBV6-5|TRBJ1-2
TGTGCCAGCAGTTACGGTTCTCGGACAGGGTTCATGGGTGGCTACACCTTC
CASSYGSRTGFMGGYTF
>.|.|TRBV7-8|TRBJ2-5
TGTGCCAGCAGCTTAATGGACGGAACTGGGGAGACCCAGTACTTC
CASSLMDGTGETQYF
>few|.|TRBV6-2/TRBV6-3|TRBJ2-3
TGTGCCAGCAGCCCCTCATTCCGCGGATCCACAGATACGCAGTATTTT
CASSPSFRGSTDTQYF
>.|.|TRBV6-5|TRBJ2-7
TGTGCCAGCAGTTGCCTATCGGACCCCTACGAGCAGTACTTC
CASSCLSDPYEQYF
>few|TRBD2|TRBV6-5|TRBJ2-5
TGTGCCAGCAGAAGTAGCGGGGGGGCCCTGGAGACCCAGTACTTC
CASRSSGGALETQYF
>.|.|TRBV12-3/TRBV12-4|TRBJ2-5
TGTGCCAGCAGCTGGATCGTCGGGGAGACCCAGTACTTC
CASSWIVGETQYF
>few|.|TRBV5-5|TRBJ2-1
TGTGCCAGCAGCTTGGGGCAGGTATACGATGAGCAGTTCTTC
CASSLGQVYDEQFF
>.|TRBD1|TRBV6-5|TRBJ2-2
TGTGCCAGCAGTTACGGGACAGACACCGGGGAGCTGTTTTTT
CASSYGTDTGELFF
>.|.|TRBV27|TRBJ2-1
TGTGCCAGCAGTTGGGACTCCACTAATCAGCAGTTCTTC
CASSWDSTNQQFF
>.|TRBD2|TRBV29-1|TRBJ2-3
TGCTGCGTTGAATATCGTCTTGGGACTAGCGGGACGAGCACAGATACGCAGTATTTT
CCVEYRLGTSGTSTDTQYF
>many|TRBD2|TRBV29-1|TRBJ2-5
TGCAGCGTTGAAGATCGGGTCGTGACTAGCGGGGGGCGGGGGCACGAGACCCAGTACTTC
CSVEDRVVTSGGRGHETQYF
>.|.|TRBV7-9|TRBJ2-5
TGTGCCAGCAGCTTAGCCTTTACAGGGACGGAGACCCAGTACTTC
CASSLAFTGTETQYF
>few|.|TRBV3-1|TRBJ2-5
TGTGCCAGCAGCCAAGGGGCTTTACTAGAGACCCAGTACTTC
CASSQGALLETQYF
>few|TRBD1|TRBV25-1|TRBJ2-7
TGTGCCAGCAGTGGGGACAGGGGGGGATACGAGCAGTACTTC
CASSGDRGGYEQYF
>.|TRBD1|TRBV10-2|TRBJ2-6
TGCGCCAGCAGTGAGTCTCCGGGACAGAGCTACTCTGGGGCCAACGTCCTGACTTTC
CASSESPGQSYSGANVLTF
>few|.|TRBV6-5|TRBJ2-2
TGTGCCAGCAGTTACTCGGCCCAAGCCGGGGAGCTGTTTTTT
CASSYSAQAGELFF
>many|.|TRBV24-1|TRBJ2-3
TGTGCCACCAGTGAGGGCGGGACCGAGTATTTT
CATSEGGTEYF
>.|.|TRBV7-8|TRBJ2-7
TGTGCCAGCAGCTTAAGTCTGGGGGCGTCGCTGGAGCAGTACTTC
CASSLSLGASLEQYF
>few|TRBD2|TRBV6-6|TRBJ2-1
TGTGCCAGCAGTCCGGGGGGGGGCTCCTACAATGAGCAGTTCTTC
CASSPGGGSYNEQFF
>.|.|TRBV9|TRBJ2-1
TGTGCCAGCAGCGTACAGGGGATACCCTACAATGAGCAGTTCTTC
CASSVQGIPYNEQFF